Listed below are T cell receptor beta chains from one sample, sequenced in a study of T cells in localized non-small cell lung cancer. TCRdb's copy holds only in-frame clones and misses some; the assay was immunoSEQ multiplex PCR. This sample has about 26,000 clones, with 80% to 90% found just once. This specimen consisted of peripheral blood, obtained before any cancer treatment. These receptors came from a female donor older than 55 with stage II squamous cell lung carcinoma. Each CDR3 is given with its conserved first and last residue. D genes are given only for firm matches. A clone size is listed for some rows: how often the clone was seen (once, few, many), or a class if it is expanded.

CDR3aa	CDR3nt	v_gene	d_gene	j_gene	abundance
CASSWDRGDSPLHF	TGTGCCAGCAGCTGGGACAGGGGGGATTCACCCCTCCACTTT	TRBV5-4	TRBD1	TRBJ1-6	NA
CSATGPSQHF	TGCAGTGCTACCGGCCCTTCCCAGCATTTT	TRBV20-1	NA	TRBJ1-5	NA
CASSSRGAGGLRSNEKLFF	TGTGCCAGCAGCTCGCGGGGGGCAGGGGGACTGAGGTCTAATGAAAAACTGTTTTTT	TRBV7-2	TRBD1	TRBJ1-4	once
CASSLGPNGNQPQHF	TGCGCCAGCAGCTTGGGCCCGAATGGCAATCAGCCCCAGCATTTT	TRBV5-1	NA	TRBJ1-5	NA
CAISESQGPTGAEQFF	TGTGCCATCAGTGAGTCGCAGGGTCCGACAGGGGCTGAGCAGTTCTTC	TRBV10-3	TRBD1	TRBJ2-1	once
CASGSNEAGTQYF	TGTGCTAGTGGTTCCAACGAGGCGGGGACCCAGTACTTC	TRBV12-5	NA	TRBJ2-5	NA
CASSKGSGPPATDTQYF	TGTGCCAGCTCCAAAGGGTCCGGGCCCCCCGCCACAGATACGCAGTATTTT	TRBV7-2	NA	TRBJ2-3	NA
CASSLAATAGNTIYF	TGTGCCAGCAGTTTGGCTGCGACAGCTGGAAACACCATATATTTT	TRBV5-8	NA	TRBJ1-3	NA
CATQGGGGYTF	TGTGCCACTCAAGGGGGAGGTGGCTACACCTTC	TRBV27	NA	TRBJ1-2	NA
CASSPWGISGVDEQYF	TGTGCCAGCAGCCCCTGGGGAATTAGCGGGGTCGACGAGCAGTACTTC	TRBV7-2	TRBD2	TRBJ2-7	NA
CAISETQVEQYF	TGTGCCATCAGTGAAACACAGGTTGAGCAGTACTTC	TRBV10-3	NA	TRBJ2-7	NA
CASSSHGGTEAFF	TGCGCCAGCAGCTCACATGGGGGAACTGAAGCTTTCTTT	TRBV5-1	NA	TRBJ1-1	NA
CAISEAGGRAYNEQFF	TGTGCCATCAGTGAGGCGGGGGGGAGGGCCTACAATGAGCAGTTCTTC	TRBV10-3	TRBD2	TRBJ2-1	NA
CASSLDRALGELFF	TGTGCCAGCAGCCTGGACAGGGCCCTCGGGGAGCTGTTTTTT	TRBV7-7	TRBD1	TRBJ2-2	NA
CASSFTTGTGGEKLFF	TGTGCCAGCAGTTTCACTACCGGGACAGGAGGAGAAAAACTGTTTTTT	TRBV27	TRBD1	TRBJ1-4	NA
CASSIVRGGEAFF	TGTGCCAGTAGTATCGTCAGGGGCGGTGAAGCTTTCTTT	TRBV19	NA	TRBJ1-1	few
CASSPTGANYGYTF	TGTGCCAGCAGCCCCACGGGAGCTAACTATGGCTACACCTTC	TRBV5-6	NA	TRBJ1-2	once
CASSSGLDGELFF	TGTGCCAGCAGCTCCGGACTGGACGGGGAGCTGTTTTTT	TRBV7-8	NA	TRBJ2-2	once
CASSVRRAGELFF	TGTGCCAGCAGCGTTCGGCGGGCCGGGGAGCTGTTTTTT	TRBV9	NA	TRBJ2-2	few
CASKFEVVGEKLFF	TGTGCCAGCAAATTTGAGGTCGTCGGGGAAAAACTGTTTTTT	TRBV6-1	NA	TRBJ1-4	NA
CAISLGQENSPLHF	TGTGCCATCAGCCTCGGACAGGAAAATTCACCCCTCCACTTT	TRBV10-3	TRBD1	TRBJ1-6	NA